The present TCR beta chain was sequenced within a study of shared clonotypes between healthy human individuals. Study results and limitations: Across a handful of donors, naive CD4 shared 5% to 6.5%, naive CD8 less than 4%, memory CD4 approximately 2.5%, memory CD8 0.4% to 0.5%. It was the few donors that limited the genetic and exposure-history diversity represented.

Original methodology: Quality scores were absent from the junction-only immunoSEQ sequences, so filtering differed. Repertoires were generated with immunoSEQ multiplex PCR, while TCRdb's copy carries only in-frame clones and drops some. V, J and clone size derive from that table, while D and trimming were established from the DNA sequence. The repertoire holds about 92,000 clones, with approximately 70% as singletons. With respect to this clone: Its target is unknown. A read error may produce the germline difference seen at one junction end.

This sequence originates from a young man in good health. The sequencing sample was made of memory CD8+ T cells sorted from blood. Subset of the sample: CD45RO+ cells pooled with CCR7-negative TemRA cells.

The chain's CDR3 is CASGPFASEQYF. As DNA, the CDR3 is TGCGCCAGCGGGCCCTTCGCCTCCGAGCAGTACTTC. V and J are TRBV6-5 and TRBJ2-7; D might be TRBD2 (6 bases). The CDR3 totals 12 residues. The V gene's germline CDR1 is MNHEY and CDR2 SVGAGI.